This T cell receptor beta chain was sequenced in a study of a mutant IDH1 vaccine in newly diagnosed glioma. Study background: Previous treatment comprised radiotherapy, temozolomide, or both, mostly both. Points from the study as a whole: Changes in top peripheral clonotypes did not appear linked to pseudoprogression.

This clone was seen just once. What it recognizes is unknown. Trimming removed 4 bases from V and 3 bases from J, with 13 bases in between. The CDR3 sequence is 16 residues long. CDR1 is SNHLY and CDR2 is FYNNEI in the germline V gene. Sequencing was performed with immunoSEQ multiplex PCR; in TCRdb, only in-frame clones are kept and a portion is missing. The sample lists tens of thousands of clones; about 78% were seen once. The time point was: week 11, during vaccination. Vaccinated patients received 300 ug of mutant IDH1 20-mer peptide per dose, with topical imiquimod. This TCR was sampled from a woman aged 18 to 35 with glioma. The J gene is TRBJ1-6, the V gene TRBV2; tentatively, D is TRBD1 (6 bases). The input for sequencing was PBMCs, taken from a glioma patient whose treatment included an IDH1 peptide vaccine. CDR3: CASSAPTGNYNSPLHF. In nucleotides, the CDR3 is TGTGCCAGCAGTGCACCTACAGGGAACTATAATTCACCCCTCCACTTT.